These 32 T cell receptor beta chains were sequenced from one sample in a study of shared clonotypes between healthy human individuals. Terminally differentiated effector memory CD45RA+ cells were excluded by CCR7 positive selection of CD45RO-negative cells. Libraries were prepared by immunoSEQ multiplex PCR; TCRdb keeps only in-frame clonotypes and omits some of them. In the table there are around 2.1 million clones, under 95% of which are singletons. Source material: naive CD8+ T cells from PBMCs. The receptors come from a man aged 18 to 29 in good health. Some clones in this sample may be carry-over from other donors' samples.

The chain has TRBV5-4 and TRBJ2-3; D uncertain. The CDR3 length is 14 residues. Looked up from germline, CDR1 is SGHNT and CDR2 is YYREEE (reference sequence). V dropped 1 base and J dropped 2 bases, with 8 bases sitting between them. CDR3 sequence: CASSLTRHTDTQYF. The CDR3 DNA sequence: TGTGCCAGCAGCTTGACTCGTCACACAGATACGCAGTATTTT.

In its sample, this clone was seen a few times. The gene calls are TRBV19 and TRBJ2-1; 12 bases line up with TRBD2. V dropped 3 bases and J dropped 7; count of bases not matched to a gene: 4. The CDR3 spans 15 residues. In germline, CDR1 is LNHDA, CDR2 SQIVND (reference sequence). The CDR3 nucleotides read TGTGCCAGTAGTATTGCCGGGACTAGCGGGAATGAGCAGTTCTTC. Translating it yields CASSIAGTSGNEQFF.

The V and J genes are TRBV10-3 and TRBJ1-3, with TRBD1 identical over 7 bases. CDR3 length: 14 amino acids. The ends lost 6 bases at V and 0 bases at J; junction bases unmatched: 2. CDR1 and CDR2 (germline): ENHRY, SYGVKD. The CDR3 is CAIRGDSSGNTIYF. The CDR3 coding sequence is TGTGCCATCAGGGGGGACAGCTCTGGAAACACCATATATTTT.

CDR3 amino acids: CASSAGTTDRIGDEKLFF. DNA for the CDR3: TGTGCCAGCAGTGCCGGGACGACCGACAGGATCGGCGATGAAAAACTGTTTTTT. The chain recombines TRBV28 with TRBJ1-4, with D maybe TRBD1 (6 bases). Trimming shortened V by 5 bases and J by 6 bases, and 25 bases separated the two germline ends. Germline CDR1 MDHEN, CDR2 SYDVKM. The CDR3 consists of 18 residues.

The CDR3 region is CASSPLTSGVYNEQFF. The CDR3 region has the DNA TGTGCCAGCAGCCCTCTGACTAGCGGAGTTTACAATGAGCAGTTCTTC. The rearrangement joins TRBV7-8 to TRBJ2-1; 9 nucleotides align to TRBD2. This CDR3 is built from 16 residues. The germline CDR1 and CDR2 sequences are SGHVS and FQNEAQ. V lost 5 bases and J lost 4; bases outside the gene matches: 9.

The V gene is TRBV4-1, the J gene TRBJ1-6; D is possibly TRBD1 (6 bases). Trimming took off 1 base at V and 7 bases at J, with 11 bases between the two ends. CDR3 length: 15 amino acids. CDR1 is MGHRA and CDR2 is YSYEKL in the germline V gene. The CDR3 loop reads CASSQVQGGNSPLHF. The CDR3 DNA reads as TGCGCCAGCAGCCAAGTACAGGGTGGGAATTCACCCCTCCACTTT.

The chain joins TRBV30 to TRBJ1-3; D uncertain. Germline lookup yields CDR1 GTSNPN and CDR2 SVGIG (reference sequence). This CDR3 has 12 amino acids. With 1 base removed from V and 4 bases from J, the gap between germline ends came to 5 bases. The CDR3 bases are TGTGCCTGGAGTGGCGGCGGAAACACCATATATTTT. Its translation is CAWSGGGNTIYF.

V gene TRBV21-1 combines with J gene TRBJ2-7; the tabulated D call, TRBD1, remains unverified against the DNA. TRBV21-1 is shown as a pseudogene. This CDR3 has 17 residues. CDR3: CASSNSPGTGCPYEQYF. The CDR3 coding sequence is TGTGCCAGCAGCAACAGTCCCGGGACAGGGTGCCCCTACGAGCAGTACTTC.

V usage is TRBV11-2 and J usage is TRBJ2-1, with 10 bases lining up with TRBD2. Germline V gives CDR1 SGHAT, CDR2 FQNNGV. The CDR3 sequence is 16 residues long. Losses at the gene ends were 4 bases for V and 4 bases for J; bases not matched to a gene: 7. CDR3 nucleotides: TGTGCCAGCAGCTATGTTGGACTAGCGGATTACAATGAGCAGTTCTTC. Amino acid sequence: CASSYVGLADYNEQFF.

V is TRBV27 and J is TRBJ1-5; unclear D gene. Germline lookup yields CDR1 MNHEY and CDR2 SMNVEV (reference sequence). V lost 6 bases and J 6 bases, leaving 9 bases between the germline ends. The CDR3 sequence is 12 residues long. Here the CDR3 reads CASRSGAQPQHF. CDR3 sequence (DNA): TGTGCCAGCAGATCGGGAGCTCAGCCCCAGCATTTT.

The chain links TRBV2 to TRBJ2-7, with D possibly being TRBD2 (6 bases). This CDR3 has 13 residues. The germline gives CDR1 SNHLY, CDR2 FYNNEI. Trimming removed 7 bases at V and 0 bases at J, with 10 bases between. The CDR3 nucleotides read TGTGCCAGCAATAGCGGAAGCTCCTACGAGCAGTACTTC. Amino acid sequence: CASNSGSSYEQYF.

This clone was picked up one time. The sample has other DNA sequences that encode this CDR3 too. This chain uses TRBV27 with TRBJ2-3; D remains unclear. Germline loops: CDR1 MNHEY, CDR2 SMNVEV (reference sequence). Trimming removed 2 bases at V and 4 bases at J, with 4 bases between. This CDR3 contains 12 residues. The CDR3 DNA sequence: TGTGCCAGCAGTTTAAACGCAGATACGCAGTATTTT. Amino acids: CASSLNADTQYF.

This clone has only one observation. J is TRBJ1-5 and V is TRBV7-8; D might be TRBD1 (5 bases). V lost 1 base, J lost 2 bases, and 9 bases lay in between. The CDR3 sequence is 15 residues long. CDR1 is SGHVS, CDR2 FQNEAQ, per germline. CDR3 sequence reads: CASSLERGGNQPQHF. For the CDR3, the DNA is TGTGCCAGCAGCTTAGAACGGGGGGGCAATCAGCCCCAGCATTTT.

This clone is a singleton in its sample. The chain links TRBV28 to TRBJ2-1, with D possibly TRBD2 on 5 matching bases. Trimming removed 4 bases from V and 8 bases from J, with 24 bases in between. CDR1 is MDHEN, CDR2 SYDVKM, per germline. This CDR3 contains 17 residues. CDR3 coding DNA: TGTGCCAGCAGTTCAGAAAAACTAGTGAGCGAGTATCATGAGCAGTTCTTC. Its translation: CASSSEKLVSEYHEQFF.

The J gene is TRBJ1-4, the V gene TRBV5-1; possibly TRBD1 for D (5 bases). The CDR3 totals 14 residues. Germline-derived CDR1 and CDR2 are SGHRS and YFSETQ. V lost 1 base and J lost 4, with 8 bases in between. In DNA form, the CDR3 reads TGCGCCAGCAGCTTGACAGGACGTAATGAAAAACTGTTTTTT. It codes for CASSLTGRNEKLFF.

J is TRBJ1-1 and V is TRBV5-4; 9 positions agree with TRBD1. There are 16 residues in the CDR3. The junction had 7 bases not matched to a gene; V was cut back by 4 bases and J by 0 bases. Germline V gene lookup returns CDR1 SGHNT and CDR2 YYREEE (reference sequence). Written as DNA, the CDR3 is TGTGCCAGCAGCAGGGACAGGGTACAGGTGAACACTGAAGCTTTCTTT. Its translation: CASSRDRVQVNTEAFF.

The chain is built from TRBV29-1 and TRBJ1-2; TRBD1 aligns across 10 bases. The germline V gene has CDR1 SQVTM and CDR2 ANQGSEA. J was trimmed by 1 base and V by 6 bases; bases with no gene match: 11. The CDR3 length is 16 residues. The CDR3 nucleotides read TGCAGCGTCGATAGACAGGGGGCGTCCAATAACTATGGCTACACCTTC. Its protein is CSVDRQGASNNYGYTF.

The genes are TRBV30 and TRBJ2-7, with D perhaps matching TRBD2 (5 bases). Germline V lookup: CDR1 GTSNPN, CDR2 SVGIG (reference sequence). CDR3 length: 14 amino acids. V was trimmed by 5 bases and J by 1 base, leaving 15 bases between them. As DNA, the CDR3 is TGTGCCTGGGCGATCCGAGGGTTGTCCTACGAGCAGTACTTC. Encoded protein: CAWAIRGLSYEQYF.

The genes are TRBV7-2 and TRBJ2-1; D is perhaps TRBD2 (6 bases). Germline V lookup: CDR1 SGHTA, CDR2 FQGNSA. The CDR3 consists of 19 residues. V lost 5 bases, J lost 4 bases, and 27 bases lay in between. CDR3 DNA: TGTGCCAGCAGCCCCCTCTGGGAGCGGGTACCCTCATTTTACAATGAGCAGTTCTTC. Residues: CASSPLWERVPSFYNEQFF.

The V call is TRBV11-2, the J call TRBJ1-5; D not resolved. Deletions cut 6 bases from V and 1 base from J, with 4 bases between. This CDR3 contains 12 residues. Looked up from germline, CDR1 is SGHAT and CDR2 is FQNNGV. Written as DNA, the CDR3 is TGTGCCAGCAGTCCCAGCAATCAGCCCCAGCATTTT. Encoded protein: CASSPSNQPQHF.

J is TRBJ2-7 and V is TRBV11-2, with 12 bases matching TRBD1. The CDR3 covers 14 residues. Germline-derived CDR1 and CDR2 are SGHAT and FQNNGV. Trimming removed 4 bases from V and 5 bases from J; junction bases left unmatched: 3. The CDR3 sequence is CASSSRDRGHEQYF. DNA of the CDR3: TGTGCCAGCAGCTCGCGGGACAGGGGGCACGAGCAGTACTTC.

This chain links TRBV2 with TRBJ1-1, with D possibly TRBD1 on 5 matching bases. Germline CDR1 and CDR2: SNHLY and FYNNEI. With 3 bases removed from V and 1 base from J, the gap between germline ends came to 9 bases. CDR3 length equals 14 residues. This CDR3 reads CASSEVQGNTEAFF. The CDR3 nucleotides are TGTGCCAGCAGTGAGGTTCAGGGGAACACTGAAGCTTTCTTT.

The rearrangement links TRBV6-4 to TRBJ1-1; D is undetermined. CDR1 MRHNA and CDR2 SNTAGT come from the germline V gene. Trimming stripped 3 bases from V and 4 bases from J, with 12 bases between. The CDR3 is 14 amino acids. CDR3 region: CASSEEFFGTEAFF. The CDR3 bases are TGTGCCAGCAGTGAAGAGTTTTTCGGCACTGAAGCTTTCTTT.

The chain recombines TRBV19 with TRBJ1-1; 7 bases are a match to TRBD1. CDR1 LNHDA and CDR2 SQIVND come from the germline V gene (reference sequence). There are 12 residues in the CDR3. Germline trimming cut 10 bases from V and 1 base from J; bases unmatched to any gene: 3. CDR3 in amino acids: CATNRGNTEAFF. Here the CDR3 DNA reads TGTGCCACAAACAGGGGGAACACTGAAGCTTTCTTT.

This chain joins TRBV7-9 and TRBJ2-1; 9 bases align to TRBD2. V was pared by 2 bases and J by 4 bases, with 6 bases of the junction left unmatched. The V gene's germline CDR1 is SEHNR and CDR2 FQNEAQ (reference sequence). The CDR3 contains 16 residues. CDR3 loop: CASSLSSGKPYNEQFF. DNA for the CDR3: TGTGCCAGCAGCTTATCTAGCGGGAAACCTTACAATGAGCAGTTCTTC.

This chain connects TRBV5-1 to TRBJ2-1; D remains ambiguous. The germline gives CDR1 SGHRS, CDR2 YFSETQ. V was pared by 6 bases and J by 8 bases, with 12 bases between. The CDR3 is made up of 12 amino acids. CDR3 DNA sequence: TGCGCCAGCACCTTCAACTCCCATGAGCAGTTCTTC. Translated: CASTFNSHEQFF.

In the case of this clone: This sample also contains other DNA sequences that code for the same CDR3. The chain carries TRBV2 and TRBJ2-7; 8 positions agree with TRBD1. Germline V gene sequence: CDR1 SNHLY, CDR2 FYNNEI. V was pared by 3 bases and J by 2 bases, with 3 bases of the junction left unmatched. CDR3 length: 14 residues. CDR3 protein: CASSDRGLAYEQYF. In DNA, the CDR3 is TGTGCCAGCAGTGACAGGGGGCTCGCCTACGAGCAGTACTTC. The full variable domain, its missing parts supplied by reference TRBV2 and TRBJ2-7, is EPEVTQTPSHQVTQMGQEVILRCVPISNHLYFYWYRQILGQKVEFLVSFYNNEISEKSEIFDDQFSVERPDGSNFTLKIRSTKLEDSAMYFCASSDRGLAYEQYFGPGTRLTVT.

The chain is built from TRBV11-3 and TRBJ2-3; D is ambiguous. The CDR3 runs to 13 residues. V lost 5 bases, J lost 4 bases, and 10 bases lay in between. Germline CDR1 and CDR2: SGHNT and YENEEA. CDR3 sequence (DNA): TGTGCCAGCAGCCCCATGTTTGCAGATACGCAGTATTTT. Translation: CASSPMFADTQYF.

The chain combines TRBV27 with TRBJ2-3; D unclear. V was pared by 5 bases and J by 1 base, with 10 bases between. Germline CDR1 MNHEY, CDR2 SMNVEV (reference sequence). The CDR3 contains 14 residues. The CDR3 region has the DNA TGTGCCAGCAGTACTCGGGCCCGCACAGATACGCAGTATTTT. It is translated as CASSTRARTDTQYF.

The V and J genes are TRBV30 and TRBJ1-1; possibly TRBD1 for D (5 bases). Germline assignment: CDR1 GTSNPN and CDR2 SVGIG (reference sequence). This CDR3 contains 13 residues. Trimming removed 8 bases from V and 7 bases from J, with 20 bases in between. The CDR3 DNA reads as TGTGCCGGGACCACGAACAGCCGCTTTGAAGCTTTCTTT. Amino acid sequence: CAGTTNSRFEAFF.

This chain joins TRBV7-8 and TRBJ2-7; 9 nucleotides agree with TRBD1. Germline V CDR1 and CDR2: SGHVS, FQNEAQ. CDR3 length equals 15 residues. Unmatched junction bases numbered 10, after V lost 7 bases and J lost 3 bases. This chain's CDR3 is CASTAGQGLLYEQYF. The CDR3 bases are TGTGCCAGCACTGCCGGACAGGGGCTTCTCTACGAGCAGTACTTC.

This clone was detected a few times. This chain joins TRBV6-4 and TRBJ1-1, with 7 bases that match TRBD1. Trimming cost V 7 bases and J 2 bases; bases outside gene matches: 7. From germline, CDR1 is MRHNA and CDR2 SNTAGT. This CDR3 is built from 14 residues. CDR3 sequence reads: CASKPGGTNTEAFF. The CDR3, as DNA: TGTGCCAGCAAACCAGGGGGAACTAACACTGAAGCTTTCTTT.